The entry that follows covers one T cell receptor beta chain sequence. The data derive from a study of T cells in women clearing cervical HPV infection. The data were produced by immunoSEQ multiplex PCR, yet TCRdb's version contains in-frame clones alone and is incomplete. Here the sample table reports 40,000 to 55,000 clones. The sequence derives from a woman between 18 and 69 years old with a cervical HPV16 infection that either progressed to CIN3+ or cleared (not recorded which). Sequences were obtained from blood buffy coat.

The CDR3 spells CASSRSNQETQYF. The part of the CDR3 DNA that was read is TGTGCCAGCAGTAGGTCGAACCAAGAGACC. The J gene is TRBJ2-5, the V gene TRBV6-4; no clear D. The read finishes 3 residues shy of the CDR3 end, and the germline J gene is used to complete it. The CDR3 runs to 13 residues. Trimming left V 5 bases short and J 0 bases short, with 7 bases between. CDR1 and CDR2 (germline): MRHNA, SNTAGT.